What follows are 26 T cell receptor beta chains derived from one specimen sequenced in a study of T-cell reconstitution after alpha-beta-depleted transplantation in children. Study-level points and caveats: Newly generated T cells supplied most T-cell counts and diversity one year post-transplant.

During its preparation, the TCRbeta library received unique molecular identifiers. TCRdb re-called the PCR reads with MiXCR, one entry per CDR3 protein. The sample has about 290,000 distinct CDR3 sequences, just over 7.5% seen once; the top ten hold around 9.8%. Which antigens these TCRs recognize remains unknown. The sequencing used peripheral blood, collected 360 days after TCRalphabeta/CD19-depleted stem cell transplant. The receptors here all came from a female patient aged 2-10 years who had a stem cell transplant for Fanconi anemia, so the T cells may come from the graft donor.

This clonotype came up many times. The chain has TRBV20-1 and TRBJ2-3, with 8 bases matching TRBD2. Germline V CDR1 and CDR2: DFQATT, SNEGSKA (reference sequence). The CDR3 is 16 amino acids. In nucleotides, the CDR3 is TGCACAACAAGGGGAAATAGCGGGACTAGCACAGATACGCAGTATTTT. This codes for CTTRGNSGTSTDTQYF.

This clonotype was recorded a few times. DNA for the CDR3: TGTGCCAGCAGCTTGGGAAGCGGGAGATCAGATACGCAGTATTTT. As protein: CASSLGSGRSDTQYF. This chain uses TRBV7-3 with TRBJ2-3; 8 nucleotides agree with TRBD2. This CDR3 has 15 residues. V lost 3 bases, J lost 4 bases, and 6 bases stayed unmatched. Looked up from germline, CDR1 is SGHTA and CDR2 is FQGTGA. The whole variable domain, filled in from reference TRBV7-3 and TRBJ2-3, reads GAGVSQTPSNKVTEKGKYVELRCDPISGHTALYWYRQSLGQGPEFLIYFQGTGAADDSGLPNDRFFAVRPEGSVSTLKIQRTERGDSAVYLCASSLGSGRSDTQYFGPGTRLTVL.

This clonotype appeared many times. The rearrangement uses TRBV5-6 and TRBJ2-3, with TRBD2 as a possible D gene (5 bases). CDR1 and CDR2 from the germline V gene are SGHDT and YYEEEE. V was trimmed by 2 bases and J by 14 bases, leaving 12 bases between them. This CDR3 is 11 amino acids long. The CDR3 bases are TGTGCCAGCAGCTTAGGAACCCTAGCGTATTTT. This gives the protein CASSLGTLAYF.

This clonotype has a count of ten or more. This chain joins TRBV14 and TRBJ2-7; D is unclear. The CDR3 is 14 residues long. Trimming stripped 1 base from V and 0 bases from J, with 7 bases between. Germline CDR1 and CDR2: SGHDN and FVKESK. CDR3 region: CASSQGLPSYEQYF. In nucleotides, the CDR3 is TGTGCCAGCAGCCAAGGTCTCCCCTCCTACGAGCAGTACTTC.

This clonotype appeared many times. This sequence joins TRBV7-8 and TRBJ1-4; possible D gene TRBD1, 5 bases. The CDR3 covers 16 residues. Trimming shortened V by 2 bases and J by 8 bases, and 18 bases separated the two germline ends. Germline CDR1 is SGHVS and CDR2 is FQNEAQ. The CDR3 region has the DNA TGTGCCAGCAGCTTAATTGCGGACATCGTATACGAAAAACTGTTTTTT. Translation: CASSLIADIVYEKLFF. Together with reference TRBV7-8 and TRBJ1-4, the CDR3 gives the full variable domain: GAGVSQSPRYKVAKRGQDVALRCDPISGHVSLFWYQQALGQGPEFLTYFQNEAQLDKSGLPSDRFFAERPEGSVSTLKIQRTQQEDSAVYLCASSLIADIVYEKLFFGSGTQLSVL.

At least ten counts were recorded for this clonotype. V is TRBV20-1 and J is TRBJ2-7; no definite D call. The germline gives CDR1 DFQATT, CDR2 SNEGSKA (reference sequence). The CDR3 covers 12 residues. Trimming removed 3 bases from V and 1 base from J, with 7 bases in between. The chain's CDR3 is CSASQASYEQYF. The DNA for the CDR3 is TGCAGTGCTAGCCAGGCTTCCTACGAGCAGTACTTC.

The rearrangement joins TRBV30 to TRBJ1-4; TRBD1 might be the D (6 bases). This CDR3 comprises 14 residues. From germline, CDR1 is GTSNPN and CDR2 SVGIG (reference sequence). V was clipped by 4 bases and J by 7 bases, with 16 bases between them. The CDR3 is CAWNSGVVGEKLFF. The CDR3 region has the DNA TGTGCCTGGAACTCAGGGGTTGTGGGTGAAAAACTGTTTTTT. Based on the CDR3 plus reference TRBV30 and TRBJ1-4, the full variable domain is SQTIHQWPATLVQPVGSPLSLECTVEGTSNPNLYWYRQAAGRGLQLLFYSVGIGQISSEVPQNLSASRPQDRQFILSSKKLLLSDSGFYLCAWNSGVVGEKLFFGSGTQLSVL.

This chain uses TRBV27 with TRBJ2-7; 15 bases agree with TRBD2. The CDR3 is 18 amino acids. Trimming removed 5 bases from V and 3 bases from J; junction bases left unmatched: 11. From germline, CDR1 is MNHEY and CDR2 SMNVEV (reference sequence). The CDR3 bases are TGTGCCAGCAGTCAACCGGGACTAGCGGGAGGTAAGAACTACGAGCAGTACTTC. Translated, it gives CASSQPGLAGGKNYEQYF.

This clonotype appeared a few times. The chain couples TRBV27 to TRBJ1-2; 9 bases align to TRBD1. This CDR3 comprises 13 residues. Per the germline V gene, CDR1 is MNHEY and CDR2 is SMNVEV (reference sequence). Trimming removed 6 bases from V and 6 bases from J; junction bases left unmatched: 5. CDR3 protein: CASSPGTGNGYTF. The DNA for the CDR3 is TGTGCCAGCAGCCCCGGGACAGGGAATGGCTACACCTTC.

In its sample, this clonotype was seen many times. V and J are TRBV5-1 and TRBJ2-1, with D unresolved. This CDR3 spans 13 amino acids. Germline V CDR1 and CDR2: SGHRS, YFSETQ. Trimming took 0 bases from V and 3 from J, leaving 4 bases between them. CDR3 sequence (DNA): TGCGCCAGCAGCTTGGGTCACTACAATGAGCAGTTCTTC. As protein: CASSLGHYNEQFF.

Only a few counts were recorded for this clonotype. This chain connects TRBV6-6 to TRBJ2-7; D uncertain. The CDR3 length is 12 residues. The germline gives CDR1 MNHNY, CDR2 SVGAGI (reference sequence). V was pared by 0 bases and J by 7 bases, with 7 bases between. The CDR3 nucleotides are TGTGCCAGCAGTTACTCGGGCCTGGAGCAGTACGTC. Translated: CASSYSGLEQYV.

The J gene is TRBJ2-2, the V gene TRBV20-1; a weak D match, TRBD2 (6 bases). V was trimmed by 5 bases and J by 5 bases, leaving 9 bases between them. CDR1 is DFQATT, CDR2 SNEGSKA, per germline (reference sequence). The CDR3 extends over 12 amino acids. The CDR3 loop reads CSAYSGTGELFF. For the CDR3, the DNA is TGCAGTGCTTACAGCGGGACCGGGGAGCTGTTTTTT.

The rearrangement uses TRBV7-9 and TRBJ1-1, with a weak D call TRBD1 (6 bases). V was cut by 10 bases and J by 0 bases, with 12 bases left in between. The CDR3 loop spans 13 amino acids. The germline CDR1 and CDR2 sequences are SEHNR and FQNEAQ (reference sequence). The CDR3 nucleotides are TGTGCCACCTCAGGGGTGTTGAACACTGAAGCTTTCTTT. It encodes CATSGVLNTEAFF.

This clonotype was recorded many times. The V call is TRBV20-1, the J call TRBJ1-5; possible D gene TRBD1, 5 bases. Per germline, CDR1 DFQATT and CDR2 SNEGSKA (reference sequence). There are 14 residues in the CDR3. The V end was cut by 3 bases, the J end by 4 bases, with 13 bases between. In DNA form, the CDR3 reads TGCAGTGCTAGTTTTTCGACAGATAATCAGCCCCAGCATTTT. Translating gives CSASFSTDNQPQHF.

This clonotype was observed many times. The V and J genes are TRBV28 and TRBJ1-1; TRBD1 might be the D (5 bases). The CDR3 consists of 14 residues. The V end was cut by 6 bases, the J end by 7 bases, with 18 bases between. Germline V gene sequence: CDR1 MDHEN, CDR2 SYDVKM. The CDR3 here is CASSAVWGGNEAFF. The DNA for the CDR3 is TGTGCCAGCAGCGCAGTGTGGGGGGGTAATGAAGCTTTCTTT.

The CDR3 DNA reads TGTGCCAGCAGCCCGGACTTGGTAGGCAGGACTATCTCCTACGAGCAGTACTTC. Protein: CASSPDLVGRTISYEQYF. This chain uses TRBV7-3 with TRBJ2-7, with TRBD2 as a possible D gene (6 bases). V lost 5 bases and J lost 0, with 23 bases in between. The CDR3 consists of 18 residues. Germline-derived CDR1 and CDR2 are SGHTA and FQGTGA.

This clonotype was detected ten times or more. This sequence joins TRBV10-3 and TRBJ1-5; maybe TRBD1 (6 bases). Germline V CDR1 and CDR2: ENHRY, SYGVKD. This CDR3 has 16 residues. Trimming left V 6 bases short and J 3 bases short, with 18 bases between. CDR3 DNA: TGTGCCATCAGCGAATTCAACAGGGTGATCAATCAGCCCCAGCATTTT. It translates to CAISEFNRVINQPQHF.

This clonotype was picked up a small number of times. The V gene is TRBV28, the J gene TRBJ2-5, with unresolved D. The V end lost 6 bases, the J end lost 2 bases, and 4 bases lay between the germline ends. The CDR3 consists of 11 residues. Germline V gives CDR1 MDHEN, CDR2 SYDVKM. CDR3 sequence reads: CASRTQETQYF. CDR3 DNA sequence: TGTGCCAGCAGGACGCAAGAGACCCAGTACTTC.

This clonotype came up many times. This rearrangement joins TRBV28 to TRBJ2-1, with 13 bases aligning to TRBD2. CDR1 is MDHEN and CDR2 is SYDVKM in the germline V gene. The junction had 0 bases not matched to a gene; V was cut back by 6 bases and J by 1 base. CDR3 length: 15 residues. The CDR3 spells CASRLAGGSYNEQFF. CDR3 in DNA: TGTGCCAGCAGACTAGCGGGAGGGTCCTACAATGAGCAGTTCTTC.

There are a few counts of this clonotype. The V and J genes are TRBV12-3 or TRBV12-4 and TRBJ2-1; D is perhaps TRBD1 (5 bases). CDR3 length: 15 residues. With 6 bases removed from V and 5 bases from J, the gap between germline ends came to 17 bases. CDR3 sequence (DNA): TGTGCCAGCAGCCATAGGGGAAATCCCCACAATGAGCAGTTCTTC. Residues: CASSHRGNPHNEQFF.

This clonotype appeared many times. The chain has TRBV28 and TRBJ2-1; D is possibly TRBD2 (5 bases). The CDR3 runs 15 residues. Looked up from germline, CDR1 is MDHEN and CDR2 is SYDVKM. The V gene lost 2 bases and the J gene lost 4 bases, with 12 bases spanning the gap. CDR3 protein: CASSLLGETYNEQFF. As DNA, the CDR3 is TGTGCCAGCAGTTTACTCGGGGAAACATACAATGAGCAGTTCTTC.

This clonotype was counted many times. The V and J genes are TRBV5-6 and TRBJ2-7; 11 bases are a match to TRBD2. This CDR3 region has 14 residues. CDR1 and CDR2 from the germline V gene are SGHDT and YYEEEE. V was clipped by 4 bases and J by 2 bases; unmatched bases: 2. CDR3 loop: CASSHSGGAYEQYF. The CDR3 nucleotides read TGTGCCAGCAGCCATAGCGGGGGGGCCTACGAGCAGTACTTC.

This clonotype came up a few times. This rearrangement joins TRBV2 to TRBJ2-3; 10 bases align to TRBD2. J was trimmed by 6 bases and V by 3 bases; bases with no gene match: 6. The CDR3 totals 15 residues. Germline values: CDR1 SNHLY, CDR2 FYNNEI. CDR3 sequence: CASSENSGGWDTQYF. The CDR3 DNA sequence: TGTGCCAGCAGTGAGAATAGCGGGGGGTGGGATACGCAGTATTTT.

This rearrangement joins TRBV7-1 to TRBJ1-1; TRBD1 matches at 8 bases. TRBV7-1 is classed as an ORF, of uncertain function. This CDR3 contains 13 residues. Trimming took 9 bases from V and 7 from J; bases not matched to a gene: 10. The CDR3 DNA reads as TGTGCCAGGAGCCTCAGTGACAGGGGTGAAGCTTTCTTT. Its protein is CARSLSDRGEAFF.

The chain has TRBV5-6 and TRBJ2-7; the match to TRBD1 covers 12 bases. This CDR3 is 16 amino acids long. The J segment lost 3 bases and the V segment lost 0 bases, leaving 4 bases of the junction unmatched. Germline V gives CDR1 SGHDT, CDR2 YYEEEE. The CDR3 protein is CASSLGDRGRFYEQYF. Written as DNA, the CDR3 is TGTGCCAGCAGCTTGGGGGACAGGGGGCGGTTCTACGAGCAGTACTTC.

This clonotype was detected many times. This sequence joins TRBV5-1 and TRBJ2-7, with 11 positions matching TRBD1. Germline assignment: CDR1 SGHRS and CDR2 YFSETQ. The CDR3 runs to 16 residues. Trimming removed 3 bases from V and 0 bases from J; junction bases left unmatched: 5. The CDR3 reads CASSSGQGASSYEQYF. CDR3 DNA sequence: TGCGCCAGCAGCTCCGGACAGGGGGCGAGCTCCTACGAGCAGTACTTC.